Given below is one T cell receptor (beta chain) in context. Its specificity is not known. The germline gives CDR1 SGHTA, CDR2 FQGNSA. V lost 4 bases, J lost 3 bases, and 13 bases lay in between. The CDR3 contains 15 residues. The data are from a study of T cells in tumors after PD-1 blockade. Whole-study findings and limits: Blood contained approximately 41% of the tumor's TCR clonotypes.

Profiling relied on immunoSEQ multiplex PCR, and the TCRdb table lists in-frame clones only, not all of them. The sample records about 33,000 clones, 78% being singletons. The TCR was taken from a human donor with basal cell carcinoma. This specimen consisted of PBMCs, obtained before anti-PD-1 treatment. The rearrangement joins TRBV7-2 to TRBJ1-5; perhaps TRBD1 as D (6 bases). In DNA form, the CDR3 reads TGTGCCAGCAGCTACTCCGGGACACCCAATCAGCCCCAGCATTTT. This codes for CASSYSGTPNQPQHF.